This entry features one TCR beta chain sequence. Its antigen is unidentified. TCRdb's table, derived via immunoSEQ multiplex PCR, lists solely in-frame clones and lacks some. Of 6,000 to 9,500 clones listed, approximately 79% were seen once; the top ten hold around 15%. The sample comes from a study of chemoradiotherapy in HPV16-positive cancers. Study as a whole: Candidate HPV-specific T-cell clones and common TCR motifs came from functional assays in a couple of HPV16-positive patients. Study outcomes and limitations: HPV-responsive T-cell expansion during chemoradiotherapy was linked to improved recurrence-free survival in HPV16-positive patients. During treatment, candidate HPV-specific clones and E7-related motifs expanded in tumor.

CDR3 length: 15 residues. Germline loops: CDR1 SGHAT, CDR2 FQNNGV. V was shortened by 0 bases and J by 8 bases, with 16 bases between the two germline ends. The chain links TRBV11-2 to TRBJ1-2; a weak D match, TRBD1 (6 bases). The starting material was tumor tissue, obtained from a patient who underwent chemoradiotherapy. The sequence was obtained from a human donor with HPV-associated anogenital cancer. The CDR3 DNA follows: TGTGCCAGCAGCTTAGATCCGGGGGCCGTAGGGGGCTACACCTTC. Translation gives CASSLDPGAVGGYTF.